The clone carrying this T cell receptor beta chain was seen a handful of times. Its antigen is unknown. CDR3 length equals 15 residues. Germline V lookup: CDR1 LGHDT, CDR2 YNNKEL (reference sequence). Trimming removed 1 base from V and 2 bases from J, with 11 bases in between. The data stem from a study of early T cells in non-severe SARS-CoV-2 infection. Overall study results and limits: The VDJdb matching leaned toward anti-spike CD8 responses and overlooked private and CD4 specificities.

Unique molecular identifiers (one per individual cDNA molecule) were attached. TCRdb passed the 5' RACE reads through MiXCR, listing each CDR3 protein once. The data hold about 26,000 distinct CDR3 sequences, with roughly 5.3% observed a single time. This chain uses TRBV3-1 with TRBJ2-5; tentative D call: TRBD1 (6 bases). Specimen: whole blood. This TCR came from an adult who was a healthcare worker with PCR-confirmed SARS-CoV-2 infection or an uninfected control (not recorded which). The CDR3 DNA reads TGTGCCAGCAGCCAAGGGCTGGACAGACAAGAGACCCAGTACTTC. As protein: CASSQGLDRQETQYF.